The sequence of this TCR beta chain was determined in a study of monozygotic twins with inflammatory bowel disease. CDR3 length: 16 amino acids. Germline CDR1 reads SNHLY; CDR2 reads FYNNEI. Remarks on this clonotype: The antigen remains undetermined.

Study results and caveats: In patient repertoires, differing immunosuppressive treatments may have added some variability. Lower sharing of clonotypes with other individuals was seen in IBD patients than in healthy twins. This was most marked in patients showing signs of disease activity. Healthy co-twins exceeded IBD patients in TCRbeta diversity as measured by inverse Simpson.

The UMIs contained a 6-nucleotide sample barcode. They were added by template switching during cDNA synthesis. Following a re-call of the 5' RACE reads, TCRdb has one entry per CDR3 protein and lacks DNA. The sample includes about 160,000 distinct CDR3 sequences. The specimen was blood. This TCR derives from a human donor with ulcerative colitis or Crohn's disease, or a healthy co-twin of an affected twin (not recorded which). The rearrangement joins TRBV2 to TRBJ1-5; without DNA, the TCRdb call of TRBD1 cannot be checked. The chain's CDR3 is CASSEGQGLSNQPQHF.